The 28 T cell receptor beta chains reported below all come from one sample, sequenced in a study of T cell changes during pregnancy in multiple sclerosis (dated by TCRdb to about 2019). The library was obtained by the immunoSEQ multiplex PCR assay. The table comes from immuneACCESS by way of TCRdb, which keeps in-frame sequences with V and J called. Part of the clones is missing from these tables; in studies checked, under half for an unresolved V gene and the rest for unknown reasons. This sample gives about 40,000 clones in total; about 92% of them show up just once. Of the sample, 10% to 15% is held by the ten largest clones. Sequencing was performed on CD8+ T cells from peripheral blood mononuclear cells, taken in the first trimester of pregnancy. These TCRs come from a female donor with multiple sclerosis, enrolled in a pregnancy study.

CDR3 DNA sequence: TGTGCCAGCTCACCACTGAGGAAGCACCGAAACTACGAGCAGTACTTC. The encoded protein is CASSPLRKHRNYEQYF. The chain carries TRBV18 and TRBJ2-7; D not certain. Germline V gene lookup returns CDR1 KGHSH and CDR2 LQKENI. V lost 1 base to trimming and J lost 3 bases, with 16 bases between them. This CDR3 spans 16 amino acids. Drawing the rest from reference TRBV18 and TRBJ2-7, the complete variable domain is NAGVMQNPRHLVRRRGQEARLRCSPMKGHSHVYWYRQLPEEGLKFMVYLQKENIIDESGMPKERFSAEFPKEGPSILRIQQVVRGDSAAYFCASSPLRKHRNYEQYFGPGTRLTVT.

The chain uses TRBV6-6 and TRBJ1-1; TRBD1 matches 11 bases. Germline CDR1 and CDR2: MNHNY and SVGAGI (reference sequence). There are 14 residues in the CDR3. Trimming removed 6 bases from V and 4 bases from J; junction bases left unmatched: 4. The CDR3 DNA reads TGTGCCAGCAGGGACAGGGGGCCCATCACTGAAGCTTTCTTT. Its protein product is CASRDRGPITEAFF.

The chain carries TRBV30 and TRBJ1-1; 10 nucleotides line up with TRBD1. The germline gives CDR1 GTSNPN, CDR2 SVGIG (reference sequence). V lost 3 bases to trimming and J lost 7 bases; unmatched junction nucleotides: 2. The CDR3 runs to 12 residues. CDR3: CAWRGQGREAFF. As DNA, the CDR3 is TGTGCCTGGAGGGGACAGGGGCGTGAAGCTTTCTTT.

This clone appeared a single time. The chain uses TRBV27 and TRBJ1-4; D gene uncertain. Germline V gene lookup returns CDR1 MNHEY and CDR2 SMNVEV (reference sequence). The CDR3 sequence is 14 residues long. V was shortened by 4 bases and J by 2 bases, with 8 bases between the two germline ends. The CDR3 nucleotides read TGTGCCAGCAGTTCGTTCGGTACTAATGAAAAACTGTTTTTT. Translation gives CASSSFGTNEKLFF. Using reference TRBV27 and TRBJ1-4 for the parts outside the CDR3, the full variable domain is EAQVTQNPRYLITVTGKKLTVTCSQNMNHEYMSWYRQDPGLGLRQIYYSMNVEVTDKGDVPEGYKVSRKEKRNFPLILESPSPNQTSLYFCASSSFGTNEKLFFGSGTQLSVL.

The J gene is TRBJ2-7, the V gene TRBV19; D not resolved. This CDR3 is 15 amino acids long. Germline-derived CDR1 and CDR2 are LNHDA and SQIVND (reference sequence). V was clipped by 1 base and J by 0 bases, with 10 bases between them. The CDR3: CASSIADASSYEQYF. In DNA form, the CDR3 reads TGTGCCAGTAGTATAGCCGACGCTAGCTCCTACGAGCAGTACTTC.

The genes are TRBV6-4 and TRBJ2-1; TRBD2 matches 8 bases. The CDR3 covers 15 residues. CDR1 MRHNA and CDR2 SNTAGT come from the germline V gene. V lost 5 bases, J lost 5 bases, and 8 bases stayed unmatched. The CDR3, as DNA: TGTGCCAGCAGTCCCGCGGGGGGCAAAAACAATGAGCAGTTCTTC. It codes for CASSPAGGKNNEQFF.

This chain connects TRBV5-4 to TRBJ2-5; 7 bases are a match to TRBD1. V lost 0 bases, J lost 1 base, and 0 bases stayed unmatched. The CDR3 runs to 14 residues. Germline V lookup: CDR1 SGHNT, CDR2 YYREEE (reference sequence). In DNA form, the CDR3 reads TGTGCCAGCAGCTTGGGGGACAGCCAAGAGACCCAGTACTTC. Encoded protein: CASSLGDSQETQYF.

CDR3 bases: TGTGCCAGCAGCTTGCTCCTTACAGGGCCAATTGATAATTCACCCCTCCACTTT. It encodes CASSLLLTGPIDNSPLHF. This chain joins TRBV5-6 and TRBJ1-6; tentatively, D is TRBD1 (6 bases). The CDR3 has 18 residues. Trimming cost V 1 base and J 5 bases, with 19 bases left between them. In germline, CDR1 is SGHDT, CDR2 YYEEEE.

This chain links TRBV19 with TRBJ2-2; 7 nucleotides align to TRBD1. The CDR3 covers 16 residues. Looked up from germline, CDR1 is LNHDA and CDR2 is SQIVND (reference sequence). The V segment lost 6 bases and the J segment 4 bases; nucleotides outside the gene matches: 11. This CDR3 is CASRPRQGLGTGELFF. Here the CDR3 DNA reads TGTGCCAGTAGGCCCCGACAGGGCCTGGGCACCGGGGAGCTGTTTTTT.

The V gene is TRBV27, the J gene TRBJ1-3, with TRBD1 identical over 9 bases. The V segment lost 6 bases and the J segment 1 base; nucleotides outside the gene matches: 13. Germline values: CDR1 MNHEY, CDR2 SMNVEV (reference sequence). The CDR3 is 18 amino acids. The CDR3 coding sequence is TGTGCCAGCAGGACGACAGGGGGAGCTTTGGGTTCTGGAAACACCATATATTTT. The encoded protein is CASRTTGGALGSGNTIYF.

The chain recombines TRBV13 with TRBJ1-2; 11 bases align to TRBD1. Trimming removed 4 bases from V and 5 bases from J; junction bases left unmatched: 12. The germline V gene encodes CDR1 PRHDT and CDR2 FYEKMQ (reference sequence). This CDR3 comprises 17 residues. The CDR3 nucleotides are TGTGCCAGCAGCTCCGGGGACAGGGGGACCGTTGAGTATGGCTACACCTTC. This encodes CASSSGDRGTVEYGYTF.

This chain joins TRBV19 and TRBJ1-1; 8 bases are a match to TRBD1. The trim removed 3 bases at V and 10 bases at J, leaving 13 bases unmatched. The CDR3 length is 15 residues. Germline V gene sequence: CDR1 LNHDA, CDR2 SQIVND (reference sequence). CDR3 protein: CASSIGTGDPWGAFF. In DNA form, the CDR3 reads TGTGCCAGTAGTATCGGGACAGGAGACCCTTGGGGAGCTTTCTTT.

V and J are TRBV9 and TRBJ2-1; 7 bases agree with TRBD1. The CDR3 contains 13 residues. Germline lookup yields CDR1 SGDLS and CDR2 YYNGEE. V lost 6 bases and J lost 8; bases outside the gene matches: 8. CDR3 nucleotide sequence: TGTGCCAGCACGCATGGTACAGGGGATGAGCAGTTCTTC. This sequence encodes CASTHGTGDEQFF.

The rearrangement uses TRBV27 and TRBJ2-2, with D unresolved. The CDR3 consists of 13 residues. V was cut by 5 bases and J by 2 bases, with 6 bases left in between. From germline, CDR1 is MNHEY and CDR2 SMNVEV (reference sequence). The CDR3, as DNA: TGTGCCAGCAGTCTTGTCAACACCGGGGAGCTGTTTTTT. The encoded protein is CASSLVNTGELFF.

V gene TRBV5-4 combines with J gene TRBJ2-5, with D maybe TRBD2 (5 bases). The CDR3 is 14 residues long. CDR1 is SGHNT, CDR2 YYREEE, per germline (reference sequence). Trimming took off 4 bases at V and 2 bases at J, with 12 bases between the two ends. CDR3 DNA sequence: TGTGCCAGCAGCGCGGACTGGCCACAAGAGACCCAGTACTTC. Protein product: CASSADWPQETQYF.

The rearrangement links TRBV27 to TRBJ2-7; D remains unclear. The CDR3 totals 12 residues. Deletions cut 3 bases from V and 4 bases from J, with 7 bases between. Germline assignment: CDR1 MNHEY and CDR2 SMNVEV (reference sequence). The CDR3 region has the DNA TGTGCCAGCAGTTTGGCAGGTTACGAGCAGTACTTC. Encoded protein: CASSLAGYEQYF.

V is TRBV7-6 and J is TRBJ1-1; 7 bases line up with TRBD1. Germline V gene sequence: CDR1 SGHVS, CDR2 FNYEAQ. This CDR3 is 14 amino acids long. After removal of 5 bases from V and 7 bases from J, the junction contained 10 bases not matched to a gene. This chain's CDR3 is CASSPRTGGLEAFF. The CDR3 region has the DNA TGTGCCAGCAGCCCCCGGACAGGCGGGCTTGAAGCTTTCTTT. The whole variable domain, remainder taken from reference TRBV7-6 and TRBJ1-1, is GAGVSQSPRYKVTKRGQDVALRCDPISGHVSLYWYRQALGQGPEFLTYFNYEAQQDKSGLPNDRFSAERPEGSISTLTIQRTEQRDSAMYRCASSPRTGGLEAFFGQGTRLTVV.

The chain combines TRBV10-3 with TRBJ1-2; no firm D call. Trimming left V 0 bases short and J 4 bases short, with 12 bases between. This CDR3 region has 15 residues. CDR1 and CDR2 from the germline V gene are ENHRY and SYGVKD. The CDR3 region has the DNA TGTGCCATCAGTGAGTCTGGAGGGAGGCCCTATGGCTACACCTTC. Its translation: CAISESGGRPYGYTF.

The V and J genes are TRBV6-6 and TRBJ2-7; D is uncertain. Between the trimmed V and J ends, which lost 5 bases and 3 bases, there was a span of 8 bases. CDR1 and CDR2 from the germline V gene are MNHNY and SVGAGI (reference sequence). The CDR3 covers 12 residues. The CDR3 protein is CASSPEDYEQYF. The CDR3 bases are TGTGCCAGCAGTCCCGAGGACTACGAGCAGTACTTC.

J is TRBJ1-2 and V is TRBV5-1; TRBD1 is a possible D gene (5 bases). Trimming cost V 0 bases and J 8 bases, with 17 bases left between them. Per germline, CDR1 SGHRS and CDR2 YFSETQ. This CDR3 region has 15 residues. The CDR3 coding sequence is TGCGCCAGCAGCTTGGATGATCCAGGGCCCAACGGCTACACCTTC. Encoded protein: CASSLDDPGPNGYTF.

The chain is built from TRBV7-9 and TRBJ2-7, with 10 bases that match TRBD1. J was trimmed by 0 bases and V by 5 bases; bases with no gene match: 4. Germline V gene lookup returns CDR1 SEHNR and CDR2 FQNEAQ (reference sequence). The CDR3 runs 15 residues. CDR3: CASSPGTGVSYEQYF. CDR3 in DNA: TGTGCCAGCAGCCCCGGGACAGGGGTCTCCTACGAGCAGTACTTC.

V is TRBV29-1 and J is TRBJ1-1; D is undetermined. The germline gives CDR1 SQVTM, CDR2 ANQGSEA. With 6 bases removed from V and 1 base from J, the gap between germline ends came to 9 bases. This CDR3 has 12 residues. In DNA form, the CDR3 reads TGCAGCGTGACAACAGAGAACACTGAAGCTTTCTTT. As protein: CSVTTENTEAFF.

This chain uses TRBV2 with TRBJ2-7; D is perhaps TRBD2 (6 bases). CDR1 is SNHLY and CDR2 is FYNNEI in the germline V gene. The V gene lost 6 bases and the J gene lost 6 bases, with 15 bases spanning the gap. CDR3 length: 13 residues. The CDR3 sequence: CASRGLARAEQYF. The CDR3 DNA sequence: TGTGCCAGCAGGGGACTGGCCCGGGCCGAGCAGTACTTC.

Concerning this clone itself: This likely reflects a read error, since a far larger clone is one base away. V is TRBV5-6 and J is TRBJ2-7, with 7 bases aligning to TRBD1. The CDR3 has 13 residues. After removal of 4 bases from V and 1 base from J, the junction contained 2 bases not matched to a gene. CDR1 is SGHDT and CDR2 is YYEEEE in the germline V gene. The CDR3 coding sequence is TGTGCCAGCAGCCAGGGACAGTCCTACGAGCAGTACTTC. It translates to CASSQGQSYEQYF.

J is TRBJ1-4 and V is TRBV27; D is possibly TRBD1 (6 bases). The CDR3 consists of 14 residues. Trimming cost V 3 bases and J 7 bases, with 12 bases left between them. Germline loops: CDR1 MNHEY, CDR2 SMNVEV (reference sequence). The CDR3 loop reads CASSFTGSGEKLFF. In DNA form, the CDR3 reads TGTGCCAGCAGTTTCACAGGGTCAGGTGAAAAACTGTTTTTT.

This clone was observed once. CDR3 loop: CASSDMQLYNSPLHF. In nucleotides, the CDR3 is TGTGCCAGCAGTGATATGCAACTCTATAATTCACCCCTCCACTTT. J is TRBJ1-6 and V is TRBV6-1; D gene ambiguous. Germline V gene lookup returns CDR1 MNHNS and CDR2 SASEGT. The CDR3 runs 15 residues. Trimming shortened V by 3 bases and J by 3 bases, and 9 bases separated the two germline ends.

This rearrangement joins TRBV6-1 to TRBJ2-1; TRBD1 matches 7 bases. The CDR3 runs 16 residues. After removal of 2 bases from V and 7 bases from J, the junction contained 11 bases not matched to a gene. CDR1 and CDR2 (germline): MNHNS, SASEGT. The CDR3 DNA reads as TGTGCCAGCAGTGAACAGACAGGGTTGAACGCTAATGAGCAGTTCTTC. This codes for CASSEQTGLNANEQFF.

The rearrangement joins TRBV7-8 to TRBJ2-7; 7 bases are shared with TRBD1. The CDR3 has 12 amino acids. Germline V CDR1 and CDR2: SGHVS, FQNEAQ. The V gene end was trimmed by 4 bases and the J gene end by 4 bases; junction bases not matched to a gene: 1. The CDR3 sequence: CASSSTGYEQYF. The CDR3 DNA reads TGTGCCAGCAGCTCGACAGGGTACGAGCAGTACTTC.